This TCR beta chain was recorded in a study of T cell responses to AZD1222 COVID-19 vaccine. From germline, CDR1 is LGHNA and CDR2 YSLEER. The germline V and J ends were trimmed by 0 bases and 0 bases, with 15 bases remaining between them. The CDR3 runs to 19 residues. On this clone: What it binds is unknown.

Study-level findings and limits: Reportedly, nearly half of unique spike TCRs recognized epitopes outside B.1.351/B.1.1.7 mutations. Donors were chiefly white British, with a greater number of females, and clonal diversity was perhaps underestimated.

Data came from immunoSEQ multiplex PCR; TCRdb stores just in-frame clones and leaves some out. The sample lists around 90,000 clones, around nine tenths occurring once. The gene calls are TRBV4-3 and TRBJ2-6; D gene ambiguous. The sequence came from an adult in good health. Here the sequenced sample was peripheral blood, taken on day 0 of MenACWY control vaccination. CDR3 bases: TGCGCCAGCAGCCAAGAGAGAGGATTTACCTACTCTGGGGCCAACGTCCTGACTTTC. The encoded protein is CASSQERGFTYSGANVLTF.